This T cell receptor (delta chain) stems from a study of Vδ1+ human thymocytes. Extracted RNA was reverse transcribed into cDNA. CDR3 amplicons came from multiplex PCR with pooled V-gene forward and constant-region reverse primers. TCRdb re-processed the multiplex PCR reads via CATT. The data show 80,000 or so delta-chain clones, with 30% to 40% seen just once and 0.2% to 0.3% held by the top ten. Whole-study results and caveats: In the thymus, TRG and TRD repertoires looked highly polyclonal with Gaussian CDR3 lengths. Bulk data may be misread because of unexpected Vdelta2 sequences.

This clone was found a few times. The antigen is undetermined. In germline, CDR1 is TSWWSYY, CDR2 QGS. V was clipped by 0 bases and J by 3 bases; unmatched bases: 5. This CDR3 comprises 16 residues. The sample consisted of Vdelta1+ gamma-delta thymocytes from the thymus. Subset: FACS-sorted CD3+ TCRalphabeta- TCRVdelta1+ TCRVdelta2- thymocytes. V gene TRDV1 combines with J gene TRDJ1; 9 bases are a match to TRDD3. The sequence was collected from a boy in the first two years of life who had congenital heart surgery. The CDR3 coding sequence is TGTGCTCTTGGGGAACTCTGGGGGATCGCTCCCGATAAACTCATCTTT. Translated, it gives CALGELWGIAPDKLIF.